The text below deals with one T cell receptor (beta chain). This clone was counted between two and nine times. This clone's antigen is unknown. No much larger clone exists at a distance of one base, and base qualities are not known. This sample is drawn from a study of cytomegalovirus exposure and HLA in healthy donors (dated by TCRdb to the late 2010s). Background on the whole study: In an earlier analysis of fewer than 750 of the donors, around 290 Gb of sequence data and some 120 million unique TCR beta sequences from about 179 million T cells were reported. Roughly 5 DR-DQ haplotypes were handled as single units for association and clustering, since linkage in the cohort was strong. An early release covering just under 650 HLA-typed donors comprised about 300 gigabases of sequencing data and tens of millions of unique TCR sequences. To predict cytomegalovirus infection status, the study combined high-throughput TCR immunosequencing, statistical association of individual TCRs with disease status, and machine learning. Donor age, sex, ethnicity and CMV serostatus were compiled alongside the repertoire data. Of the roughly 410 genotyped donors, less than 85% were placed in the genetic ancestry cluster associated with self-reported Caucasian donors. In the later analysis, no new phenotypic data were used to find candidate immune exposures; instead, reliance was placed on TCR beta sequences and their occurrence across donors. HLA typing included class I and class II loci at four-digit resolution. On average, over 200,000 unique TCR beta nucleotide sequences were sequenced per donor among roughly 430 genotyped donors of the cohort, with 15% to 20% of those sequences being non-productive. A later analysis re-examined previously published TCR beta repertoires from more than 650 donors and added high-resolution HLA genotyping to investigate patterns of TCR occurrence. Using immunosequencing, the study profiled T cell repertoires from around 670 subjects and related those repertoires to cytomegalovirus serostatus. Typing coverage differed by locus: A, B, C, DRB1 and DQB1 were typed in roughly 620-630 donors, DQA1 in about 500, DPA1 in nearly 610, and DPB1 in 450 to 480. Every repertoire in the discovery cohort had been generated on one and the same sequencing platform. Genome-wide SNP genotypes for about 60% of the roughly 670 donors were used in a later genetic analysis, which treated that subset as a discovery cohort. The aim of the study was to test whether cataloging public T cell receptors could identify signatures of past pathogen exposure. An earlier analysis of around 580 of the donors used high-throughput TCR beta sequencing to judge whether each TCR beta V gene segment behaved as functional or pseudogenic. Along with the approximately 700-subject first cohort, a separate validation cohort of over a hundred different subjects was used.

The cohort comprised some 700 healthy bone marrow donors. At the time of sampling, all cohort members were nominally healthy, though unrecorded immune exposures were likely present. The donor was CMV seropositive and was included in the group of 300 or so seropositive cohort members. Every donor gave a peripheral blood sample, and the peripheral blood mononuclear cells from that sample were used for TCR beta sequencing. Genomic DNA was extracted from the blood cell samples with the Qiagen DNeasy Blood Extraction Kit. The protocol used for the library was the immunoSEQ multiplex PCR assay. A mixture of 60 forward primers for TCR Vbeta segments and 13 reverse primers for TCR Jbeta segments was used in the multiplex PCR. Amplification of the CDR3 region of rearranged TCR beta genes was performed with a multiplex PCR assay on genomic DNA. On the Illumina HiSeq System, the amplified TCR beta libraries were sequenced as 87-base-pair reads. The study's processing was this. Across the 700 or so repertoires, a later analysis counted some 80 million unique TCR beta chains, 9.5 million to 13 million of which were shared by at least two donors. To remove PCR and sequencing errors, raw reads were error-corrected and collapsed into unique sequences using a nearest-neighbor algorithm that merged closely related sequences. CDR3 sequences were aligned to IMGT reference sequences to assign V, D and J gene segments. For a sequence to be retained, a match of at least six nucleotides was required to both a V gene segment and a J gene segment. A rearrangement counted as productive if the CDR3 had no stop codons and remained in frame with V and J, and every other rearrangement counted as non-productive. CDR3 was defined according to IMGT convention as the region running from the second conserved V-encoded cysteine to the conserved J-encoded phenylalanine. The earlier analysis of a few hundred of the donors excluded any sequence lacking an unambiguous match to a single V gene segment. In an earlier analysis of approximately 610 of the donors, V segments were called functional above 56.7% productive rearrangements and were called segregating when the between-donor standard deviation exceeded 5%. A statistical classification framework was developed to diagnose cytomegalovirus status using the catalog of TCR beta chain sequences. V and J gene assignment, in a later analysis, came from comparing TCR nucleotide sequences with IMGT/GENE-DB human TR gene sequences. In a later analysis, CDR3 sequences and most-parsimonious VDJ recombination scenarios were assigned using the TCRdist pipeline. In a later analysis, each TCR beta chain was defined by its CDR3 amino acid sequence together with its V-gene family, and reads lacking a unique V-gene family were excluded. A later analysis removed 592 highly shared, low-generation-probability nucleotide sequences to deal with suspected cross-contamination and a sequencing artifact. In a later analysis, a clonal expansion index for each public chain was calculated from normalized within-repertoire ranks of inferred template counts. Generation probabilities in a later analysis came from a VDJ recombination model fitted to out-of-frame rearrangements, and those results were checked against IGoR. Hypergeometric tests were used in a later analysis to score TCR-TCR, TCR-HLA and TCR-CMV co-occurrence, with a repertoire-size bias correction applied to the TCR pairs. A later analysis estimated false discovery rates by permuting HLA or CMV assignments 20 times. In a later analysis, co-occurring TCRs were grouped using DBSCAN, and TCRdist sequence similarity was added for clustering within HLA-allele-positive subsets. Repertoires with fewer than 30,000 or more than 120,000 public chains, plus five repertoires with anomalous nucleotide sharing, were excluded from co-occurrence clustering. TCRdb stores this immuneACCESS table with in-frame sequences only. Part of the clones is absent; in the studies checked, under half of the shortfall reflects unresolved V genes, and no reason is known for the rest. The V and J calls and clone size were taken over from that table, and D and trimming were inferred from the DNA. For this sample the table gives fewer than 250,000 clones, of which about 80% were detected only once. The leading ten clones occupy roughly a tenth of the sample.

Trimming removed 3 bases from V and 5 bases from J; the gene matches leave 7 bases unexplained. There are 15 amino acids in the CDR3, from cysteine to phenylalanine inclusive. The retained sequence is limited to the CDR3, 45 bases, with the frame set at the first base. Based on the germline V gene, the CDR1 and CDR2 sequences are SGHVS and FNYEAQ. Results and caveats for the whole study, not just this receptor: In a later analysis, more than 15,000 TCR beta sequences were associated with specific HLA alleles at a false discovery rate of 0.05. Broadly in line with IMGT annotations, most TCR beta V segments showed up in productive rearrangements about 87% or about 30% of the time in an earlier analysis of some 590 of the donors. V-gene and J-gene trimming of TCR beta chains was associated with a missense DCLRE1C variant in a later genetic analysis, and the association was replicated in an independent cohort. Linkage disequilibrium might explain the correlated functional status among segregating V segments, but an unknown experimental factor could not be ruled out. The study listed over 150 TCR beta chains as associated with cytomegalovirus. In a later analysis, HLA-associated TCR beta chains were found to be more clonally expanded and to have lower generation probabilities than equally common non-associated chains. The classifier was reported to diagnose cytomegalovirus status with high specificity and sensitivity in both the original and validation cohorts. About 17 rarely observed V segments, including chromosome 9 orphons, were excluded from the earlier analysis of approximately 500 of the donors because counts were too low. Sequencing depth was assumed to be roughly uniform across donors in the presence/absence analyses, though that assumption may not hold. A further reported finding was that TCR beta sequences accurately predicted the HLA-A and HLA-B alleles for most subjects in the first cohort. A later analysis found that most CMV-associated TCR beta chains appeared HLA-restricted, with HLA associations seemingly driven largely by CMV exposure. For the cohort, immune exposure information was limited to CMV serostatus. In a later genetic analysis, fewer N-insertions in productive TCRs were reported among donors in an Asian-associated ancestry cluster than the approximately 670-donor mean. Some IMGT-functional V segments, including TRBV6-2 and TRBV6-3, could not be told apart with the 87-base-pair reads, so those segments were excluded. In a later analysis, the rate of TCR association differed among HLA loci, with DRB1 alleles having the most associated TCRs and HLA-C alleles having the fewest. A few of the identified cytomegalovirus-associated TCR beta chains were confirmed in vitro to be specific for cytomegalovirus antigens. This cohort had only TCR beta chains sequenced, and the lack of alpha or paired-chain data limited which features could be detected. Several of the top co-occurrence clusters appeared to be linked to parvovirus B19, influenza, CMV and Epstein-Barr virus, according to a later analysis. Because HLA typing was missing for some donors at each locus, association tests included only the typed subset. The sequencing pipeline was judged likely to have produced a cluster of highly shared sequence variants as a technical artifact. Most TCR sequences were seen in very few donors, while some public TCRs were found in many individuals. The authors suggested that the approach could potentially be generalized to other disease states and immunological phenotypes. When HLA alleles, especially DR and DQ, strongly co-occurred, attributing TCR associations to individual alleles was difficult.

What was sequenced was PBMCs. The V and J genes are TRBV7-6 and TRBJ2-4; 7 nucleotides in the junction match TRBD1. This receptor was obtained from a woman in her forties or fifties in good health and CMV-seropositive. In nucleotide form, the sequence is TGTGCCAGCAGCTTTGGGGGTACAGGGGAAAACATTCAGTACTTC. It translates to CASSFGGTGENIQYF.